The TCR beta chain under discussion was sequenced for a study of human T cells and chemical hapten exposure. Turning to the study itself: The patch tests put 0.01% DPC on the skin of the upper back and were read 6 days later.

Overall study results and limits: TCRs above 1 in 1000 frequency did not change with DPC sensitization. Each of the donors had alopecia, so their immune responses may not resemble those of healthy people.

This clonotype was found many times. The antigen is undetermined. Time point described: patch test 2, 6 weeks after DPC sensitization. Treatment: therapeutic diphenylcyclopropenone sensitization with weekly scalp DPC. Blood, whole and unfractionated, served as the source for total RNA extraction. The V gene lost 3 bases and the J gene lost 4 bases, with 7 bases spanning the gap. This CDR3 has 13 amino acids. Germline CDR1 is WSHSY and CDR2 is SAAADI. MiXCR, run by TCRdb on the RACE reads, gives a single entry per CDR3 protein. The sample holds about 82,000 distinct CDR3 sequences, roughly 10% seen once.

Sequences were derived from whole blood, sampled in connection with sensitization to the hapten diphenylcyclopropenone (DPC). This chain connects TRBV10-2 to TRBJ2-1; no firm D call. This sequence was found in a woman aged 45-60 years with alopecia areata. Some clones in this sample may be carry-over from other donors' samples. The CDR3, as DNA: TGCGCCAGCAGTGATAACGGATACAATGAGCAGTTCTTC. It encodes CASSDNGYNEQFF.